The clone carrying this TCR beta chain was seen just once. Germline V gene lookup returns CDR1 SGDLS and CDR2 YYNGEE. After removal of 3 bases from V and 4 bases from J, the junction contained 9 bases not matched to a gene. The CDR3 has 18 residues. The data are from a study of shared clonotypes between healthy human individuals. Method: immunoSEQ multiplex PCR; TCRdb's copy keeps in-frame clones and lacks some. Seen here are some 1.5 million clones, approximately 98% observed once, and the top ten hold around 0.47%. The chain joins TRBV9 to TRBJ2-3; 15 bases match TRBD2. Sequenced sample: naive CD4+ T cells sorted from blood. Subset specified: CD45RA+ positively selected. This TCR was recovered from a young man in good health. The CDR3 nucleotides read TGTGCCAGCAGCGCCCGGACTAGCGGGAGGGCCGGGGCAGATACGCAGTATTTT. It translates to CASSARTSGRAGADTQYF.